The 22 T cell receptor beta chains presented below share a single source sample, sequenced in a study of early T cells in non-severe SARS-CoV-2 infection. MiXCR was run by TCRdb on the 5' RACE reads, yielding one entry per CDR3 protein. This table holds about 83,000 distinct CDR3 sequences, about 12% found once. Sequenced input: whole blood. These receptors were taken from an adult who was a healthcare worker with PCR-confirmed SARS-CoV-2 infection or an uninfected control (not recorded which).

This clonotype was recorded a few times. The chain carries TRBV19 and TRBJ2-7; D gene ambiguous. Per the germline V gene, CDR1 is LNHDA and CDR2 is SQIVND (reference sequence). V was cut by 2 bases and J by 4 bases, with 6 bases left in between. The CDR3 sequence is 12 residues long. The CDR3: CASSIPSYEQYF. The CDR3 DNA reads TGTGCCAGTAGTATACCGAGTTACGAGCAGTACTTC.

The chain combines TRBV6-6 with TRBJ1-5; the D is unclear. CDR1 and CDR2 from the germline V gene are MNHNY and SVGAGI (reference sequence). CDR3 size: 16 residues. V shed 0 bases and J shed 3 bases, with 12 bases lying between them. The CDR3, as DNA: TGTGCCAGCAGTTACTCGAGTACGAGCATCAATCAGCCCCAGCATTTT. Its translation: CASSYSSTSINQPQHF.

This clonotype showed up many times. The chain employs TRBV7-2 and TRBJ2-7, with 7 positions matching TRBD1. V shed 0 bases, J shed 3 bases, and the junction held 2 bases outside the gene matches. The CDR3 length is 14 residues. The germline V gene encodes CDR1 SGHTA and CDR2 FQGNSA. The CDR3 bases are TGTGCCAGCAGCTTAGCCAGGGACAGCTACGAGCAGTACTTC. Its translation is CASSLARDSYEQYF.

This clonotype was counted ten times or more. The rearrangement joins TRBV10-2 to TRBJ2-7; D possibly corresponds to TRBD2 (7 bases). The V gene's germline CDR1 is WSHSY and CDR2 SAAADI. The CDR3 extends over 17 amino acids. The V end lost 4 bases, the J end lost 2 bases, and 21 bases lay between the germline ends. CDR3 sequence reads: CASSGGYGGPFTYEQYF. The CDR3 region has the DNA TGCGCCAGCAGTGGAGGGTACGGGGGGCCCTTTACCTACGAGCAGTACTTC.

This clonotype was counted only a few times. Germline and junction disagree at one end, which may indicate a read error. The chain employs TRBV7-7 and TRBJ2-1, with D perhaps TRBD2 (6 bases). This CDR3 region has 15 residues. Germline CDR1 is SSHAT and CDR2 is FNYEAQ (reference sequence). CDR3 coding DNA: TGTGCTAGCAGCTTAAGGTCCCGGAGGGGAGATGAGCAGTTCTTC. As protein: CASSLRSRRGDEQFF.

The chain is built from TRBV6-5 and TRBJ2-1, with 9 bases that match TRBD2. V shed 0 bases and J 0 bases; nucleotides not matched to a gene: 6. The V gene's germline CDR1 is MNHEY and CDR2 SVGAGI. The CDR3 spans 18 residues. For the CDR3, the DNA is TGTGCCAGCAGTTACTCCCGACTAGCGGTCGACTCCTACAATGAGCAGTTCTTC. It is translated as CASSYSRLAVDSYNEQFF.

The chain links TRBV2 to TRBJ2-5, with D possibly matching TRBD2 (6 bases). This CDR3 spans 14 amino acids. Trimming took 3 bases from V and 1 from J, leaving 9 bases between them. Per germline, CDR1 SNHLY and CDR2 FYNNEI. This chain's CDR3 is CASSDSGSQETQYF. The CDR3 DNA reads TGTGCCAGCAGTGATAGCGGCAGCCAAGAGACCCAGTACTTC.

This clonotype was detected a few times. V gene TRBV19 combines with J gene TRBJ2-4; D is uncertain. V lost 1 base and J 9 bases, leaving 7 bases between the germline ends. The CDR3 spans 12 residues. CDR1 and CDR2 (germline): LNHDA, SQIVND (reference sequence). CDR3 protein: CASSIGVIIQYF. In DNA, the CDR3 is TGTGCCAGTAGTATAGGAGTTATCATTCAGTACTTC.

The chain uses TRBV20-1 and TRBJ1-4; perhaps TRBD1 as D (5 bases). The germline V gene encodes CDR1 DFQATT and CDR2 SNEGSKA (reference sequence). Between the trimmed V and J ends, which lost 0 bases and 6 bases, there was a span of 11 bases. The CDR3 is 14 residues long. For the CDR3, the DNA is TGCAGTGCTAGAGATCCCAGGGTCGATGAAAAACTGTTTTTT. Translation: CSARDPRVDEKLFF.

This clonotype was seen once. V gene TRBV6-5 combines with J gene TRBJ1-3; no firm D call. CDR1 MNHEY and CDR2 SVGAGI come from the germline V gene. The CDR3 is 15 amino acids. V was trimmed by 0 bases and J by 0 bases, leaving 6 bases between them. The CDR3 loop reads CASSYSYLSGNTIYF. CDR3 DNA sequence: TGTGCCAGCAGTTACTCGTACCTCTCTGGAAACACCATATATTTT.

This clonotype was seen repeatedly, ten times or more. The chain links TRBV5-1 to TRBJ2-1; D not resolved. Germline-derived CDR1 and CDR2 are SGHRS and YFSETQ. The V and J ends lost 0 bases and 2 bases respectively, with 9 bases between them. The CDR3 sequence is 15 residues long. The CDR3 is CASSLESSPYNEQFF. The CDR3 DNA is TGCGCCAGCAGCTTGGAAAGCTCCCCCTACAATGAGCAGTTCTTC.

V and J are TRBV6-5 and TRBJ2-7; the D gene is possibly TRBD1 (5 bases). CDR3 length: 14 residues. CDR1 MNHEY and CDR2 SVGAGI come from the germline V gene. V was shortened by 2 bases and J by 0 bases, with 8 bases between the two germline ends. The CDR3, as DNA: TGTGCCAGCAGTTACGACAGTAGCTCCTACGAGCAGTACTTC. Its protein product is CASSYDSSSYEQYF.

This clonotype was seen only a few times. The rearrangement joins TRBV28 to TRBJ1-1; TRBD1 matches at 7 bases. V lost 6 bases and J lost 0; bases outside the gene matches: 7. The CDR3 totals 15 residues. Germline-derived CDR1 and CDR2 are MDHEN and SYDVKM. The CDR3 here is CASRVPGGLNTEAFF. CDR3 in DNA: TGTGCCAGCAGAGTGCCAGGGGGACTGAACACTGAAGCTTTCTTT.

A few counts support this clonotype. The rearrangement links TRBV5-8 to TRBJ2-5; 9 nucleotides align to TRBD1. J was trimmed by 5 bases and V by 2 bases; bases with no gene match: 4. The CDR3 is made up of 14 amino acids. Germline V gene data show CDR1 as SGHTS and CDR2 as YDEGEE. CDR3 amino acids: CASSFGQGFETQYF. DNA of the CDR3: TGTGCCAGCAGCTTCGGACAGGGGTTCGAGACCCAGTACTTC.

The chain uses TRBV20-1 and TRBJ2-1, with D uncertain. Looked up from germline, CDR1 is DFQATT and CDR2 is SNEGSKA (reference sequence). Trimming cost V 0 bases and J 0 bases, with 9 bases left between them. This CDR3 is 15 amino acids long. The CDR3 loop reads CSARDSRSSYNEQFF. Here the CDR3 DNA reads TGCAGTGCTAGAGATTCGAGGAGCTCCTACAATGAGCAGTTCTTC.

The chain recombines TRBV6-1 with TRBJ1-3, with D unresolved. V lost 0 bases and J lost 6, with 18 bases in between. Germline CDR1 MNHNS, CDR2 SASEGT. The CDR3 sequence is 17 residues long. The DNA for the CDR3 is TGTGCCAGCAGTGAAGCGCTTCGGAGAGAAATGGAAAACACCATATATTTT. Translating gives CASSEALRREMENTIYF.

This sequence joins TRBV19 and TRBJ2-1; TRBD1 matches at 12 bases. The CDR3 is 15 residues long. After removal of 5 bases from V and 4 bases from J, the junction contained 3 bases not matched to a gene. Per the germline V gene, CDR1 is LNHDA and CDR2 is SQIVND (reference sequence). The chain's CDR3 is CASSWGQGAYNEQFF. In DNA form, the CDR3 reads TGTGCCAGTAGTTGGGGACAGGGGGCTTACAATGAGCAGTTCTTC.

This clonotype was found a few times. The chain carries TRBV5-4 and TRBJ1-2; weak D call: TRBD1 (5 bases). V was clipped by 0 bases and J by 10 bases, with 7 bases between them. CDR3 size: 11 residues. Germline loops: CDR1 SGHNT, CDR2 YYREEE (reference sequence). The CDR3: CASSLEGHYTF. The CDR3 region has the DNA TGTGCCAGCAGCTTGGAGGGGCACTACACCTTC. The entire variable domain, with the rest obtained from reference TRBV5-4 and TRBJ1-2, is as follows: ETGVTQSPTHLIKTRGQQVTLRCSSQSGHNTVSWYQQALGQGPQFIFQYYREEENGRGNFPPRFSGLQFPNYSSELNVNALELDDSALYLCASSLEGHYTFGSGTRLTVV.

This clonotype was seen a few times. Compared with germline, one end of the junction differs, possibly owing to a read error. The chain couples TRBV6-1 to TRBJ1-1, with D perhaps TRBD1 (5 bases). Germline CDR1 and CDR2: MNHNS and SASEGT. The CDR3 covers 14 residues. The CDR3 region is CASKITGRGTEVFF. The CDR3 DNA reads TGTGCCAGCAAAATCACAGGTCGGGGCACTGAAGTTTTCTTT.

This clonotype was detected many times. The chain carries TRBV4-1 and TRBJ2-5; 7 bases map to TRBD2. Per the germline V gene, CDR1 is MGHRA and CDR2 is YSYEKL. After removal of 2 bases from V and 10 bases from J, the junction contained 7 bases not matched to a gene. CDR3 length equals 13 residues. The CDR3 reads CASSQKAGWGQYF. CDR3 DNA: TGCGCCAGCAGCCAAAAAGCGGGGTGGGGCCAGTACTTC.

This clonotype was counted between two and nine times. The chain combines TRBV7-9 with TRBJ2-7, with 9 bases fitting TRBD1. Trimming removed 7 bases from V and 2 bases from J; junction bases left unmatched: 9. This CDR3 contains 15 residues. CDR1 is SEHNR, CDR2 FQNEAQ, per germline (reference sequence). CDR3 protein: CASTQINRGPYEQYF. The CDR3, as DNA: TGTGCCAGCACCCAAATAAACAGGGGGCCCTACGAGCAGTACTTC.

The rearrangement joins TRBV2 to TRBJ2-1, with 11 bases lining up with TRBD2. With V trimmed by 6 bases and J by 9 bases, 10 bases remained unmatched. The CDR3 consists of 15 residues. Per the germline V gene, CDR1 is SNHLY and CDR2 is FYNNEI. This CDR3 reads CASSPTSGDMGEQFF. The CDR3, as DNA: TGTGCCAGCAGCCCGACTAGCGGGGACATGGGTGAGCAGTTCTTC.